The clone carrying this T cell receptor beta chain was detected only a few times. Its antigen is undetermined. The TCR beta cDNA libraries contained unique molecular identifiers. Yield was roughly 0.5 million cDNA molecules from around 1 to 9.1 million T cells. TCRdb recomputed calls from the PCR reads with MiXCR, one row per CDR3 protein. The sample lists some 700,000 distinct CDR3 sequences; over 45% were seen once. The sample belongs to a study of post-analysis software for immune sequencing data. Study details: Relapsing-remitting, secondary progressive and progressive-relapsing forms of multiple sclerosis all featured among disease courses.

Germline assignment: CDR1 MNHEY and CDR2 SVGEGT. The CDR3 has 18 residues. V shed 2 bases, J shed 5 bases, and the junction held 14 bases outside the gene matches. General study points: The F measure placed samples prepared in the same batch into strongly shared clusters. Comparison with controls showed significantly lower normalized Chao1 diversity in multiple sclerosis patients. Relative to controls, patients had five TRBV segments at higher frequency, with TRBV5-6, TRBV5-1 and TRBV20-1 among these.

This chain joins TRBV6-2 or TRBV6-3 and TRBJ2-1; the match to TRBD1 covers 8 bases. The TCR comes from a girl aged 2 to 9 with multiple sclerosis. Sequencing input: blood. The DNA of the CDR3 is TGTGCCAGCAGTTACCCGGTGGGGGACAGGAGAACTAACAATGAGCAGTTCTTC. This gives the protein CASSYPVGDRRTNNEQFF.